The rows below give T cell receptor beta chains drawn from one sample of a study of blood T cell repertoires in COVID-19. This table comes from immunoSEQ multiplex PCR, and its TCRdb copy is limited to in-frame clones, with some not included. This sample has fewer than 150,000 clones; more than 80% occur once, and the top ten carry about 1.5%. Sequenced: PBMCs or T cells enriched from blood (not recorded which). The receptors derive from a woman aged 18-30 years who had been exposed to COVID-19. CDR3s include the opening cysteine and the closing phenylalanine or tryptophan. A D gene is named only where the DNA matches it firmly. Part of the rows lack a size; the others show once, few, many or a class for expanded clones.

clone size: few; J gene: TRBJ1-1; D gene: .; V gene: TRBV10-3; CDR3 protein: CAIRSQDYTEAFF; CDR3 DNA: TGTGCCATCAGATCACAGGATTACACTGAAGCTTTCTTT
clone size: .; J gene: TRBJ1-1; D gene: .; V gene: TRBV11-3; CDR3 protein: CASSLPNVGGLTEAFF; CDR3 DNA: TGTGCCAGCAGCTTACCGAATGTCGGGGGGCTGACTGAAGCTTTCTTT
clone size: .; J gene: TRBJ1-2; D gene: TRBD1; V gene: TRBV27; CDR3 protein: CASSPGTGLRYGYTF; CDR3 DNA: TGTGCCAGCAGTCCCGGGACAGGCCTCCGCTATGGCTACACCTTC
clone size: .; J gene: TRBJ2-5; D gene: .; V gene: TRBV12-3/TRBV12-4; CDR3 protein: CASSFWGEETQYF; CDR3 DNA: TGTGCCAGCAGTTTCTGGGGGGAGGAGACCCAGTACTTC
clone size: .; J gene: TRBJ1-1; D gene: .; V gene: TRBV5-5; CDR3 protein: CASSLAGGGLNTEAFF; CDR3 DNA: TGTGCCAGCAGCTTGGCCGGCGGGGGGTTGAACACTGAAGCTTTCTTT
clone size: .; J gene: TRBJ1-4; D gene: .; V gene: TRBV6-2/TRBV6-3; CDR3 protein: CASSWESKKLFF; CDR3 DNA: TGTGCCAGCAGTTGGGAGTCGAAAAAACTGTTTTTT
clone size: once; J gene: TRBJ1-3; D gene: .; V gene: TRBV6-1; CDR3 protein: CASSEQGGSGNTIYF; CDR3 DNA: TGTGCCAGCAGTGAACAGGGCGGTTCTGGAAACACCATATATTTT
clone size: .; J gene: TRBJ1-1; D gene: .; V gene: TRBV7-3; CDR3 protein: CASSLPGVTEAFF; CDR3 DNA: TGTGCCAGCAGCCTTCCCGGGGTCACTGAAGCTTTCTTT
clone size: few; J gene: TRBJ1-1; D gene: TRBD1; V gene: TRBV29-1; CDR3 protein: CSVGTGGKVSAFF; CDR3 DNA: TGCAGCGTCGGGACAGGGGGAAAAGTGAGCGCTTTCTTT
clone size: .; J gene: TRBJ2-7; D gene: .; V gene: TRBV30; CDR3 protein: CAWSHIWRVEQYF; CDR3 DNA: TGTGCCTGGAGCCATATATGGAGGGTCGAGCAGTACTTC
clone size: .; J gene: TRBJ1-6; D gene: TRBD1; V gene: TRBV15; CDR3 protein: CATSRDVGGWTGNSPLHF; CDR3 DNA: TGTGCCACCAGCAGAGATGTCGGGGGCTGGACAGGAAATTCACCCCTCCACTTT
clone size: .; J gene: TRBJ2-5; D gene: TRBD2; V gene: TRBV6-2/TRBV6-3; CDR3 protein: CASSYVAGAAETQYF; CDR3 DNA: TGTGCCAGCAGTTACGTGGCGGGAGCAGCGGAGACCCAGTACTTC
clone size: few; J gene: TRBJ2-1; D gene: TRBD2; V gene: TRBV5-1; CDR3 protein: CASSLPFSGSYNEQFF; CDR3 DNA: TGCGCCAGCAGCCTTCCCTTTAGCGGGAGTTACAATGAGCAGTTCTTC
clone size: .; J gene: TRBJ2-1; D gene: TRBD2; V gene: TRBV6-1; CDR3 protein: CASSELAGALNEQFF; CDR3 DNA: TGTGCCAGCAGTGAACTAGCGGGAGCTTTGAATGAGCAGTTCTTC
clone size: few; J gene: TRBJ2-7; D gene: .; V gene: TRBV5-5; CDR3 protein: CASSLLSGAYEQYF; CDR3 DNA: TGTGCCAGCAGCTTGTTGTCCGGGGCCTACGAGCAGTACTTC
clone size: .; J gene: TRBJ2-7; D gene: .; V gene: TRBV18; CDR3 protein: CASSPPAGAAYEQYF; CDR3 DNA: TGTGCCAGCTCACCACCGGCGGGGGCGGCCTACGAGCAGTACTTC
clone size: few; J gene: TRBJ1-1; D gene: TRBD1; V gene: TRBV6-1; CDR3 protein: CASSPTGGREAFF; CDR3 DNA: TGTGCCAGCAGTCCCACAGGGGGCAGGGAAGCTTTCTTT
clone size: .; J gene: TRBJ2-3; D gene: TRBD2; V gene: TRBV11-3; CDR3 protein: CASSLGRGSDTQYF; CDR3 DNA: TGTGCCAGCAGCTTAGGACGCGGGAGTGATACGCAGTATTTT
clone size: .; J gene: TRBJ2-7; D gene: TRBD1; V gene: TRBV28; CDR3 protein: CASQMNWGQGASYEQYF; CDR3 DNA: TGTGCCAGCCAAATGAACTGGGGACAGGGGGCCTCCTACGAGCAGTACTTC
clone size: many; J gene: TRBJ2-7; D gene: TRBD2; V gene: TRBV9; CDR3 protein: CASSVGGTSGSYEQYF; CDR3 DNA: TGTGCCAGCAGCGTCGGTGGGACTAGCGGGAGCTACGAGCAGTACTTC
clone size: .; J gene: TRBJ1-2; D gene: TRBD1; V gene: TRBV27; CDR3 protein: CASSILTGGRNYGYTF; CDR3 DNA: TGTGCCAGCAGTATACTGACAGGGGGAAGGAACTATGGCTACACCTTC
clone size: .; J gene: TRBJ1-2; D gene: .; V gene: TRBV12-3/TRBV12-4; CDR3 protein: CASSAGYGYTF; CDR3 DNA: TGTGCCAGCAGTGCAGGCTATGGCTACACCTTC
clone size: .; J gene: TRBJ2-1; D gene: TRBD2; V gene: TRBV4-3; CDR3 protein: CASSPLAGGFSSYNEQFF; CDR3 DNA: TGCGCCAGCAGCCCCTTAGCGGGAGGTTTTAGCTCCTACAATGAGCAGTTCTTC
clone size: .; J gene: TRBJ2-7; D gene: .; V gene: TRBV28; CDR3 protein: CASSVESYEQYF; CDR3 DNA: TGTGCCAGCAGCGTAGAGTCCTACGAGCAGTACTTC